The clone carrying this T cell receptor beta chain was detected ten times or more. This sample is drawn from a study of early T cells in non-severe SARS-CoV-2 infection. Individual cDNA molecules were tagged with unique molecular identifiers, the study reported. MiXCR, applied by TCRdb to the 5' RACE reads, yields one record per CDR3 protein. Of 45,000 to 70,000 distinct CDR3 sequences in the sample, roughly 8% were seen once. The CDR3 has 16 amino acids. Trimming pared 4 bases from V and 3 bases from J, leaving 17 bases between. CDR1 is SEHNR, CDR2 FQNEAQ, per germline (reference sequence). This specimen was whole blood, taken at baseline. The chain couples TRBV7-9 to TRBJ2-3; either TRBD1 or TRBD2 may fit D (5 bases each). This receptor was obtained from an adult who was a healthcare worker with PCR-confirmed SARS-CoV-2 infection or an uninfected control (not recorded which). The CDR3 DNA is TGTGCCAGCAGCTCGCTCGGGGCGCGGAGGACAGATACGCAGTATTTT. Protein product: CASSSLGARRTDTQYF.